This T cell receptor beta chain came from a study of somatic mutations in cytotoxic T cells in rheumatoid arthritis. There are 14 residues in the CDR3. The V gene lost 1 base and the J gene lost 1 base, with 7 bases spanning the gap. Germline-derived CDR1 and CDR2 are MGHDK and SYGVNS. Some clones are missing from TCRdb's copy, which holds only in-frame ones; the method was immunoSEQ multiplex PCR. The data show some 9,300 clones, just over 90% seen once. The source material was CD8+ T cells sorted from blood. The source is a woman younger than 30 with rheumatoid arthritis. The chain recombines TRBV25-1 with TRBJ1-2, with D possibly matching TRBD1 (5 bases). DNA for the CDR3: TGTGCCAGCAGTGAATGGGGCAGTAACTATGGCTACACCTTC. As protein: CASSEWGSNYGYTF.